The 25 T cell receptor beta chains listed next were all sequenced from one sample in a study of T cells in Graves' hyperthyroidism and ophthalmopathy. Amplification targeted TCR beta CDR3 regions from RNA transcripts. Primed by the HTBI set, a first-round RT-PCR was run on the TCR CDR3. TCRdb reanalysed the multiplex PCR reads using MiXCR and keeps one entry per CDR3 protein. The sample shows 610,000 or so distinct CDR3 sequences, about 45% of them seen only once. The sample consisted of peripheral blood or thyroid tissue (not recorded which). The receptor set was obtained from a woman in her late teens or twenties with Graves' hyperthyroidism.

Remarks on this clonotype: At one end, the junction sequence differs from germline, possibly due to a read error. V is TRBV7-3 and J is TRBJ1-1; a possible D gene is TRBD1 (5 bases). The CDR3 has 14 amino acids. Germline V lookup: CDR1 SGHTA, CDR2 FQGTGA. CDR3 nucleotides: TGTGTCAGCAGCTTAGACAGCCAGAACACTGAAGCTTTCTTT. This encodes CVSSLDSQNTEAFF.

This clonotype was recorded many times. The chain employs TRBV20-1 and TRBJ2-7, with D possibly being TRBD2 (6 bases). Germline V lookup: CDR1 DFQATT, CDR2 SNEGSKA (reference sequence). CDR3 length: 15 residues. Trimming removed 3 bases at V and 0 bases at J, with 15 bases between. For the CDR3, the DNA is TGCAGTGCTAGGGAGGGGAGCGGACTCTCCTACGAGCAGTACTTC. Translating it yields CSAREGSGLSYEQYF.

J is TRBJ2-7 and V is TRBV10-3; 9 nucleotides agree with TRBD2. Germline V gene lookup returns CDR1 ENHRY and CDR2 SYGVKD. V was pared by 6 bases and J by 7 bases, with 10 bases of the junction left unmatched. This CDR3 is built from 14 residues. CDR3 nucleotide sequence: TGTGCCATCAGCGATCGCGGGAGGGCCAATGAGCAGTACTTC. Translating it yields CAISDRGRANEQYF.

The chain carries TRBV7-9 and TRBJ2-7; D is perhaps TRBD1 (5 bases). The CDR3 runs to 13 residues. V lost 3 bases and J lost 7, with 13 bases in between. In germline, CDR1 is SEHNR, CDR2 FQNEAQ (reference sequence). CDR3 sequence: CASSLRRADEQYF. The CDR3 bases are TGTGCCAGCAGCTTGCGCAGGGCCGATGAGCAGTACTTC.

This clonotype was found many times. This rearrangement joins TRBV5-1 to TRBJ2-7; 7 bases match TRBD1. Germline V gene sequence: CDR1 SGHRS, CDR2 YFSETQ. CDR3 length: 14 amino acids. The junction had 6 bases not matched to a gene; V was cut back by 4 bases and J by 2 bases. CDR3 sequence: CASSPTGSTYEQYF. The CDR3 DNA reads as TGCGCCAGCAGCCCGACAGGGTCTACCTACGAGCAGTACTTC.

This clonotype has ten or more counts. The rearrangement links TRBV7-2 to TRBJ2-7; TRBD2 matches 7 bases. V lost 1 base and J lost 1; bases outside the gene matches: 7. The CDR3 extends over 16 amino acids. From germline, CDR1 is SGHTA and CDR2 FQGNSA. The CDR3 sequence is CASSLVGGGTSYEQYF. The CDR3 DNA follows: TGTGCCAGCAGCTTAGTTGGCGGGGGTACTTCCTACGAGCAGTACTTC.

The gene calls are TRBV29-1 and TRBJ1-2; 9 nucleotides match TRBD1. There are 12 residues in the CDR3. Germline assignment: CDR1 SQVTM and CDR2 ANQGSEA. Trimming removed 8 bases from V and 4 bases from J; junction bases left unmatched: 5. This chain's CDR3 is CSSTGGGYGYTF. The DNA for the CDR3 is TGCAGCTCGACAGGGGGAGGCTATGGCTACACCTTC.

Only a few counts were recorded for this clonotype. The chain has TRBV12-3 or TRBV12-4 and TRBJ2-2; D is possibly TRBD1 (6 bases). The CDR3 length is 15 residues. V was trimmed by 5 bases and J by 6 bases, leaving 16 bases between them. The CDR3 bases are TGTGCCAGCAGTCCAGCGGTACAGGGCGCCGGGGAGCTGTTTTTT. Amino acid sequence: CASSPAVQGAGELFF.

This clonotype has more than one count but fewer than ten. The CDR3 coding sequence is TGCGCCAGCTCTCCAGGACTAGCGGGAGGGTTGCGCGGGGAGCTGTTTTTT. Translating gives CASSPGLAGGLRGELFF. The chain is built from TRBV4-1 and TRBJ2-2; 15 positions match TRBD2. The CDR3 contains 17 residues. Germline CDR1 reads MGHRA; CDR2 reads YSYEKL. J was trimmed by 7 bases and V by 8 bases; bases with no gene match: 11.

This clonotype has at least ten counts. CDR3 DNA sequence: TGCGCCAGCAGCCAAGAGGAGTTCCGGTCGGATGGCTACACCTTC. It encodes CASSQEEFRSDGYTF. This chain links TRBV4-1 with TRBJ1-2, with no clear D. Trimming took off 0 bases at V and 6 bases at J, with 14 bases between the two ends. This CDR3 is built from 15 residues. CDR1 is MGHRA, CDR2 YSYEKL, per germline.

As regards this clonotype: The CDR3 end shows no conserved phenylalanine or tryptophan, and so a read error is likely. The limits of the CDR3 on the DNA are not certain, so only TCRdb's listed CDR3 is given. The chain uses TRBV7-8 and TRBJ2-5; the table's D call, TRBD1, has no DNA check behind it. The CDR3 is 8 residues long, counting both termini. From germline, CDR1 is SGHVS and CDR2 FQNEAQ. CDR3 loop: CASSLAPG.

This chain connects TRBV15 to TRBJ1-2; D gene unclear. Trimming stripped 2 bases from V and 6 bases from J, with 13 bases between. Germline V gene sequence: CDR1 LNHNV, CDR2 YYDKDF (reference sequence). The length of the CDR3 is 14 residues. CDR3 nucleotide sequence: TGTGCCACCAGCAGAATTGGAGAGTTGGATGGCTACACCTTC. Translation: CATSRIGELDGYTF.

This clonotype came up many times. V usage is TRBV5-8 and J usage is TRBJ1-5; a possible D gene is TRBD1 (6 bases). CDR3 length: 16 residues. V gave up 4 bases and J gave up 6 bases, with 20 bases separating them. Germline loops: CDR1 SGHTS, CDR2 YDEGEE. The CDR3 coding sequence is TGTGCCAGCAGCCTCGGGGGCTCCGGGGGTAGTCAGCCCCAGCATTTT. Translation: CASSLGGSGGSQPQHF.

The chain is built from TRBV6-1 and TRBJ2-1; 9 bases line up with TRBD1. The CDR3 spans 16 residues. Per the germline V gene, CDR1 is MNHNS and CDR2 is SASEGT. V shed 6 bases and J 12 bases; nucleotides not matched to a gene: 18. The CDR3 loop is CASSSPQGTGWHGQFF. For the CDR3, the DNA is TGTGCCAGCAGCTCACCGCAGGGGACAGGGTGGCATGGGCAGTTCTTC.

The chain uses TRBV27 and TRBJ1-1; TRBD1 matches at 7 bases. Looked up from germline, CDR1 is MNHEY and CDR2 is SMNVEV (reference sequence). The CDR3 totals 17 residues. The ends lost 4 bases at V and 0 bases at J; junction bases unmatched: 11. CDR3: CASSSVRQGPVNTEAFF. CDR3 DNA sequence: TGTGCCAGCAGTTCGGTTCGACAGGGACCTGTGAACACTGAAGCTTTCTTT.

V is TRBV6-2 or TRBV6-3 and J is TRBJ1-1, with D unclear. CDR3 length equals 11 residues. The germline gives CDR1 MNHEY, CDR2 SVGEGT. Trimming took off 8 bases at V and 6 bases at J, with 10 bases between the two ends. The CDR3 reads CASASGAEAFF. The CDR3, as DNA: TGTGCCAGCGCATCGGGTGCTGAAGCTTTCTTT.

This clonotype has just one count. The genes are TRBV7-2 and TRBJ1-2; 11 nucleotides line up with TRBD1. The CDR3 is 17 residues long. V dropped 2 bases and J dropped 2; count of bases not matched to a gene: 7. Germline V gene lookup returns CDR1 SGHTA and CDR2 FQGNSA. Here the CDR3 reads CASSLQDRGRVNYGYTF. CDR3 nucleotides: TGTGCCAGCAGCTTACAGGACAGGGGGCGCGTAAACTATGGCTACACCTTC. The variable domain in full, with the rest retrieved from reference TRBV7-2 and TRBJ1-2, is GAGVSQSPSNKVTEKGKDVELRCDPISGHTALYWYRQSLGQGLEFLIYFQGNSAPDKSGLPSDRFSAERTGGSVSTLTIQRTQQEDSAVYLCASSLQDRGRVNYGYTFGSGTRLTVV.

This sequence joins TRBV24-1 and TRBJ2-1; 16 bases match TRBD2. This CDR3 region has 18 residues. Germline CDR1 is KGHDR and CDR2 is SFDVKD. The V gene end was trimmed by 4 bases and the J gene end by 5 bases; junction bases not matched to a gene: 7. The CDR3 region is CATSDSPGLAGGDNEQFF. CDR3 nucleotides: TGTGCCACCAGTGACAGTCCGGGACTAGCGGGAGGGGACAATGAGCAGTTCTTC.

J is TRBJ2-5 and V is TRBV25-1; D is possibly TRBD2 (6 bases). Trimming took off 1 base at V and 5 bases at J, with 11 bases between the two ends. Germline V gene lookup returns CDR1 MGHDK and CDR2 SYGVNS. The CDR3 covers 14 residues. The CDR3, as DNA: TGTGCCAGCAGTGAATTCGGGGACTGGGAGACCCAGTACTTC. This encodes CASSEFGDWETQYF.

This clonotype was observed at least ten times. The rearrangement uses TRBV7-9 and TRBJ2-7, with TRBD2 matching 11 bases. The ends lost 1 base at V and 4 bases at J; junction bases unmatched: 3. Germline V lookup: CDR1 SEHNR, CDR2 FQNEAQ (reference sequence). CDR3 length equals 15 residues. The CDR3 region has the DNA TGTGCCAGCAGCTTAGGGGGGACTAGCGGATACGAGCAGTACTTC. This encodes CASSLGGTSGYEQYF.

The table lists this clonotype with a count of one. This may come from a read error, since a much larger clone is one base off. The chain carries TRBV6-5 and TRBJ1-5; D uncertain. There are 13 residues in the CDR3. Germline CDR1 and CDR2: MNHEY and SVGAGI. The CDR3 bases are TGTGCCAGCAGTTACATGAGGAATCAGCCCCGGCATTTT. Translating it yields CASSYMRNQPRHF.

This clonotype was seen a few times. The CDR3, as DNA: TGTGCCAGCAGCCCGGGACTAGCGTCGTACTTC. It codes for CASSPGLASYF. The chain employs TRBV7-3 and TRBJ2-5; 10 bases agree with TRBD2. This CDR3 spans 11 amino acids. CDR1 and CDR2 from the germline V gene are SGHTA and FQGTGA. V shed 5 bases and J 13 bases; nucleotides not matched to a gene: 4.

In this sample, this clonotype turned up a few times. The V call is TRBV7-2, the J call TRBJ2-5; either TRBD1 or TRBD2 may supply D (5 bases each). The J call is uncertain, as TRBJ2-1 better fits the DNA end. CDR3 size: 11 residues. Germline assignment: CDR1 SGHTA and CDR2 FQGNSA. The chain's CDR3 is CASRRGTEQFF. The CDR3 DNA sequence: TGTGCCAGTCGGAGAGGGACTGAGCAGTTCTTC.

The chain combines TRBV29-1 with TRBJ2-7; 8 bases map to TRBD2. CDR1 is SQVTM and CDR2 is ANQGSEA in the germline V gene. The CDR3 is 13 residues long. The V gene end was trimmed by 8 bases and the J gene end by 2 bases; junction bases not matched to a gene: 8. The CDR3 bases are TGCAGCAGTTACCAACTAGCGGCCTACGAGCAGTACTTC. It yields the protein CSSYQLAAYEQYF.

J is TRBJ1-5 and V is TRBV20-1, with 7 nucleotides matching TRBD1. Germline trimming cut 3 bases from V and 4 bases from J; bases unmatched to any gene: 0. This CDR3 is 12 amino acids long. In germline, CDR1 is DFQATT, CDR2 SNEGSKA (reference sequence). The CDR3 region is CSARDRNQPQHF. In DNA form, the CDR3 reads TGCAGTGCTAGGGACAGGAATCAGCCCCAGCATTTT.